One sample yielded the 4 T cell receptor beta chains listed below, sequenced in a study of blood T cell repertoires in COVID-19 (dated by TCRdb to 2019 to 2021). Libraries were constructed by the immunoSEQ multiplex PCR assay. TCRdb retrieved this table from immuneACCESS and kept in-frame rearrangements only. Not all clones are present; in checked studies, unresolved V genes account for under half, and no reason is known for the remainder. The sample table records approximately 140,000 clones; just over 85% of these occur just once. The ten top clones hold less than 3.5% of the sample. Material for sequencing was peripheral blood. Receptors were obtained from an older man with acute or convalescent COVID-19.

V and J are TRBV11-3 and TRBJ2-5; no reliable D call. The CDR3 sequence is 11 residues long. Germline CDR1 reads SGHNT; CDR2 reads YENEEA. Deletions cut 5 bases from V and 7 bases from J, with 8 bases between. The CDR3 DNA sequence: TGTGCCAGCAGCCCCCGGAGGACCCAGTACTTC. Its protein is CASSPRRTQYF.

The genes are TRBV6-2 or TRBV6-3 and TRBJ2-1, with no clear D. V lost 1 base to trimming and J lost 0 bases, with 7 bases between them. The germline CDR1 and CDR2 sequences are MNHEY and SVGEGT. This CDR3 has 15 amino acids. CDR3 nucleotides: TGTGCCAGCAGTTACTTACAAAGCTCCTACAATGAGCAGTTCTTC. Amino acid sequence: CASSYLQSSYNEQFF.

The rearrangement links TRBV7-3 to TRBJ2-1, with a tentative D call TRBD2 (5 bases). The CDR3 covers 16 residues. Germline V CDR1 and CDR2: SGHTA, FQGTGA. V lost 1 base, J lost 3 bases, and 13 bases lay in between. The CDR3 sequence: CASSLIPSGYYNEQFF. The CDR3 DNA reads TGTGCCAGCAGCTTAATTCCCAGCGGATACTACAATGAGCAGTTCTTC. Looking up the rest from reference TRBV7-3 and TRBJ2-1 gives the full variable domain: GAGVSQTPSNKVTEKGKYVELRCDPISGHTALYWYRQSLGQGPEFLIYFQGTGAADDSGLPNDRFFAVRPEGSVSTLKIQRTERGDSAVYLCASSLIPSGYYNEQFFGPGTRLTVL.

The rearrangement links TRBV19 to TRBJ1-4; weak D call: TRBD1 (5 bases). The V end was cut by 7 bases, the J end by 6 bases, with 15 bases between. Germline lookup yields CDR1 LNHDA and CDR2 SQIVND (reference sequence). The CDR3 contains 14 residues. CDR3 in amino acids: CASKDPGPHEKLFF. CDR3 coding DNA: TGTGCCAGTAAGGACCCAGGGCCCCATGAAAAACTGTTTTTT. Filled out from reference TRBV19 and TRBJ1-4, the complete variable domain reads DGGITQSPKYLFRKEGQNVTLSCEQNLNHDAMYWYRQDPGQGLRLIYYSQIVNDFQKGDIAEGYSVSREKKESFPLTVTSAQKNPTAFYLCASKDPGPHEKLFFGSGTQLSVL.